This TCR beta chain was observed in a study of blood T cells in healthy people across ages. This clonotype has only a few counts. The V gene's germline CDR1 is MNHEY and CDR2 SVGEGT. The CDR3 covers 15 residues. The V gene end was trimmed by 5 bases and the J gene end by 4 bases; junction bases not matched to a gene: 11. Using a J-beta primer mix together with a sample-barcoded 5' primer, a second PCR was run for roughly 6 to 11 cycles. TCRdb itself ran the 5' RACE reads through MiXCR, one entry per CDR3 protein. The top ten hold about 23% of the sample, which has 1.5 million to 2 million distinct CDR3 sequences, about two fifths seen once.

The sequence was obtained from a human donor in good health. The chain links TRBV6-2 or TRBV6-3 to TRBJ2-7; the match to TRBD1 covers 7 bases. The sequenced sample consisted of blood. The CDR3 DNA follows: TGTGCCAGCAGTCTACCGACAGGGCCAGCTTACGAGCAGTACTTC. Translated, it gives CASSLPTGPAYEQYF.